This is a list of T cell receptor beta chains from one sample in a study of blood T cell repertoires in COVID-19. Profiling relied on immunoSEQ multiplex PCR, and the TCRdb table lists in-frame clones only, not all of them. This table has more than 95,000 clones, more than 60% appearing once. Sequenced material: peripheral blood. The receptors stem from a woman in her 70s with acute or convalescent COVID-19. Both conserved end residues are part of each CDR3. The D gene is left open where the match is weak. Size is omitted from some rows. Given values are once, few, many or a class for expanded clones.

J: TRBJ2-1
size: .
D: .
length: 14
V: TRBV4-3
DNA: TGCGCCAGCAGCTCCCGACAGGACTACAATGAGCAGTTCTTC
CDR3: CASSSRQDYNEQFF

J: TRBJ1-2
size: medium-sized
D: .
length: 14
V: TRBV5-1
DNA: TGCGCCAGCAGCGGGGGACATCAGCACTATGGCTACACCTTC
CDR3: CASSGGHQHYGYTF

J: TRBJ2-1
size: .
D: TRBD2
length: 17
V: TRBV6-2/TRBV6-3
DNA: TGTGCCAGCAGTTCTGGGACTAGCGGGTTGTTCTACAATGAGCAGTTCTTC
CDR3: CASSSGTSGLFYNEQFF

J: TRBJ1-1
size: .
D: TRBD1
length: 18
V: TRBV4-3
DNA: TGCGCCAGCAGCCAGGAGAATACAGGGGGCCGATTGAGAACTGAAGCTTTCTTT
CDR3: CASSQENTGGRLRTEAFF

J: TRBJ1-5
size: many
D: .
length: 16
V: TRBV18
DNA: TGTGCCAGCTCACCAACGGGATCTTACAGCAATCAGCCCCAGCATTTT
CDR3: CASSPTGSYSNQPQHF

J: TRBJ1-1
size: few
D: .
length: 14
V: TRBV4-3
DNA: TGCGCCAGCAGCCAAGGGACAGTGAACACTGAAGCTTTCTTT
CDR3: CASSQGTVNTEAFF

J: TRBJ1-3
size: .
D: .
length: 15
V: TRBV5-5
DNA: TGTGCCAGCACCCCCGAATACAGCTCTGGAAACACCATATATTTT
CDR3: CASTPEYSSGNTIYF

J: TRBJ1-3
size: .
D: .
length: 16
V: TRBV18
DNA: TGTGCCAGCTCACCACCAGGCAGGGCCCCAGGAAACACCATATATTTT
CDR3: CASSPPGRAPGNTIYF

J: TRBJ2-1
size: .
D: TRBD2
length: 16
V: TRBV6-5
DNA: TGTGCCAGCAGTTACTCCCGGGGTAGCGGGAGAAGTGAGCAGTTCTTC
CDR3: CASSYSRGSGRSEQFF

J: TRBJ1-2
size: .
D: .
length: 16
V: TRBV29-1
DNA: TGCCGCGTTGACGGCGGGGGGCCCGGGGGCGACTATGGCTACACCTTC
CDR3: CRVDGGGPGGDYGYTF

J: TRBJ2-1
size: few
D: .
length: 12
V: TRBV6-5
DNA: TGTGCCAGCTCGGGGTGGGGCAATGAGCAGTTCTTC
CDR3: CASSGWGNEQFF

J: TRBJ1-6
size: .
D: TRBD1
length: 15
V: TRBV6-5
DNA: TGTGCCAGCAGTTACTCGAACAGGGGTGATTCACCCCTCCACTTT
CDR3: CASSYSNRGDSPLHF

J: TRBJ2-7
size: few
D: TRBD1
length: 13
V: TRBV10-2
DNA: TGCGCCAGCAGACCGGGACAGGGTTCCGAGCAGTACTTC
CDR3: CASRPGQGSEQYF

J: TRBJ2-2
size: .
D: TRBD1
length: 14
V: TRBV19
DNA: TGTGCCAGTAGTCGGGACAGACGGACCGGGGAGCTGTTTTTT
CDR3: CASSRDRRTGELFF

J: TRBJ1-1
size: .
D: .
length: 15
V: TRBV7-3
DNA: TGTGCCAGCAGCCTAAGACAGTCAGCCCCCACTGAAGCTTTCTTT
CDR3: CASSLRQSAPTEAFF

J: TRBJ2-1
size: .
D: .
length: 14
V: TRBV6-2/TRBV6-3
DNA: TGTGCCAGCAGTGGGAGTCGCCTTAACAATGAGCAGTTCTTC
CDR3: CASSGSRLNNEQFF

J: TRBJ1-2
size: .
D: .
length: 13
V: TRBV28
DNA: TGTGCCAGCACCCCGGGGTCACCCGGTGGCTACACCTTC
CDR3: CASTPGSPGGYTF

J: TRBJ1-1
size: few
D: TRBD1
length: 19
V: TRBV11-3
DNA: TGTGCCAGCAGCTTAGATATACCGGGACAGGGGGCTTTGAACACTGAAGCTTTCTTT
CDR3: CASSLDIPGQGALNTEAFF

J: TRBJ1-2
size: .
D: .
length: 13
V: TRBV5-1
DNA: TGCGCCAGCAGCAAACAGGGAGACTATGGCTACACCTTC
CDR3: CASSKQGDYGYTF

J: TRBJ2-6
size: .
D: .
length: 17
V: TRBV9
DNA: TGTGCCAGCAGCGCGTCGGCAGGCCAGGGTGGGGCCAACGTCCTGACTTTC
CDR3: CASSASAGQGGANVLTF

J: TRBJ2-2
size: few
D: .
length: 14
V: TRBV6-5
DNA: TGTGCCAGCAGGGCTTCGATTTTCACCGGGGAGCTGTTTTTT
CDR3: CASRASIFTGELFF

J: TRBJ2-7
size: .
D: .
length: 12
V: TRBV7-2
DNA: TGTGCCAGCAGCTCCAACTCGGACGAGCAGTACTTC
CDR3: CASSSNSDEQYF

J: TRBJ2-7
size: .
D: TRBD1
length: 15
V: TRBV7-2
DNA: TGTGCCAGCAGCTTAGGGTCAGGGGGACCCTACGAGCAGTACTTC
CDR3: CASSLGSGGPYEQYF

J: TRBJ2-2
size: .
D: TRBD1
length: 16
V: TRBV28
DNA: TGTGCCAGCAGTACCATAAGGGGGCTGGACACCGGGGAGCTGTTTTTT
CDR3: CASSTIRGLDTGELFF

J: TRBJ2-7
size: .
D: TRBD2
length: 17
V: TRBV11-2
DNA: TGTGCCAGCAGCTTAGATTCCGGGACTAGCGGGATCTACGAGCAGTACTTC
CDR3: CASSLDSGTSGIYEQYF

J: TRBJ1-4
size: .
D: .
length: 16
V: TRBV28
DNA: TGTGCCAGCAGACCGACAGTGACCTCAACTAATGAAAAACTGTTTTTT
CDR3: CASRPTVTSTNEKLFF

J: TRBJ2-7
size: .
D: TRBD2
length: 12
V: TRBV10-3
DNA: TGTGCCATTCGGACTAGCGGCTACGAGCAGTACTTC
CDR3: CAIRTSGYEQYF

J: TRBJ2-3
size: .
D: .
length: 16
V: TRBV7-6
DNA: TGTGCCAGCAGCTTCAGGGCCCCGGGGGACACAGATACGCAGTATTTT
CDR3: CASSFRAPGDTDTQYF

J: TRBJ2-1
size: .
D: .
length: 13
V: TRBV7-8
DNA: TGTGCCAGCAGCCAAGGAGGAGGCTTTGAGCAGTTCTTC
CDR3: CASSQGGGFEQFF

J: TRBJ1-2
size: .
D: .
length: 12
V: TRBV10-3
DNA: TGTGCCATCACTACTGGAGGTTCGGGCTACACCTTC
CDR3: CAITTGGSGYTF

J: TRBJ2-7
size: .
D: .
length: 13
V: TRBV30
DNA: TGTGCCTGGAGTGTAGGAGGGTCCTACGAGCAGTACTTC
CDR3: CAWSVGGSYEQYF

J: TRBJ1-5
size: .
D: .
length: 13
V: TRBV7-2
DNA: TGTGCCAGCAGCTTTTGGGGCGATCAGCCCCAGCATTTT
CDR3: CASSFWGDQPQHF

J: TRBJ2-1
size: once
D: TRBD1
length: 14
V: TRBV14
DNA: TGTGCCAGCAGCCGGGACAGGGGGGCCAATGAGCAGTTCTTC
CDR3: CASSRDRGANEQFF

J: TRBJ1-1
size: .
D: .
length: 13
V: TRBV19
DNA: TGTGCCAGTAGCCCAGAGGTTTACACTGAAGCTTTCTTT
CDR3: CASSPEVYTEAFF

J: TRBJ1-2
size: .
D: TRBD1
length: 19
V: TRBV19
DNA: TGTGCCAGTAGTATCCGTGAATTAACTTGGGACAGGCGGGGATATGGCTACACCTTC
CDR3: CASSIRELTWDRRGYGYTF

J: TRBJ2-1
size: few
D: .
length: 14
V: TRBV7-9
DNA: TGTGCCAGCAGCAACAGGGACACTTACAATGAGCAGTTCTTC
CDR3: CASSNRDTYNEQFF

J: TRBJ1-1
size: many
D: .
length: 12
V: TRBV12-3/TRBV12-4
DNA: TGTGCCAGCAGTTTAGGCAGGAAAAAAGCTTTCTTT
CDR3: CASSLGRKKAFF

J: TRBJ2-5
size: .
D: .
length: 11
V: TRBV20-1
DNA: TGCAGTGCTTATACCGGGGAGACCCAGTACTTC
CDR3: CSAYTGETQYF

J: TRBJ2-7
size: .
D: .
length: 13
V: TRBV5-6
DNA: TGTGCCAGCAGCTTGGCGCACAGTTACGAGCAGTACTTC
CDR3: CASSLAHSYEQYF

J: TRBJ2-1
size: few
D: TRBD1
length: 15
V: TRBV7-7
DNA: TGTGCCAGCAGCCTTGGGACAGCCGTAGGCAATGAGCAGTTCTTC
CDR3: CASSLGTAVGNEQFF

J: TRBJ1-2
size: once
D: TRBD1
length: 20
V: TRBV24-1
DNA: TGTGCCACCAGTGCGACCGGACAGGGGGTTGGTAGGGACCAGTACTATGGCTACACCTTC
CDR3: CATSATGQGVGRDQYYGYTF

J: TRBJ1-4
size: .
D: TRBD1
length: 12
V: TRBV18
DNA: TGTGCCAGCTCAGAAGACAGGGGGAAACTGTTTTTT
CDR3: CASSEDRGKLFF

J: TRBJ1-5
size: .
D: TRBD1
length: 14
V: TRBV19
DNA: TGTGCCAGTCGGGGACAGGGAAAGTATCAGCCCCAGCATTTT
CDR3: CASRGQGKYQPQHF

J: TRBJ1-1
size: few
D: .
length: 14
V: TRBV6-5
DNA: TGTGCCAGCAGTCAACCAACACAGGGCGCTGAAGCTTTCTTT
CDR3: CASSQPTQGAEAFF

J: TRBJ2-3
size: .
D: .
length: 15
V: TRBV6-2/TRBV6-3
DNA: TGTGCCAGCAGTTTCAGCGGAGCCCCCACAGATACGCAGTATTTT
CDR3: CASSFSGAPTDTQYF

J: TRBJ2-1
size: .
D: .
length: 15
V: TRBV27
DNA: TGTGCCAGCAGTTCGGAGAGACCCCGCTACAATGAGCAGTTCTTC
CDR3: CASSSERPRYNEQFF

J: TRBJ1-5
size: few
D: .
length: 15
V: TRBV2
DNA: TGTGCCAGCAGTCGAGACAGGTTTAGCAATCAGCCCCAGCATTTT
CDR3: CASSRDRFSNQPQHF

J: TRBJ1-1
size: .
D: TRBD1
length: 15
V: TRBV6-6
DNA: TGTGCCAGCAGTAAAAGGGGACAGGGAGGGACTGAAGCTTTCTTT
CDR3: CASSKRGQGGTEAFF

J: TRBJ2-4
size: .
D: TRBD1
length: 13
V: TRBV11-3
DNA: TGTGCCAGCAGCGAGGGACAGGGGACGCTACAGTACTTC
CDR3: CASSEGQGTLQYF

J: TRBJ1-1
size: .
D: .
length: 16
V: TRBV25-1
DNA: TGTGCCAGCAGTGAATACGCACAGGGCCTGAACACTGAAGCTTTCTTT
CDR3: CASSEYAQGLNTEAFF

J: TRBJ2-3
size: .
D: TRBD2
length: 14
V: TRBV30
DNA: TGTGCCTGGAGACTAGCGGGGAGCACAGATACGCAGTATTTT
CDR3: CAWRLAGSTDTQYF

J: TRBJ2-3
size: .
D: TRBD1
length: 14
V: TRBV6-5
DNA: TGTGCCAGCACCGACAGGGCTAGCACAGATACGCAGTATTTT
CDR3: CASTDRASTDTQYF

J: TRBJ2-1
size: few
D: TRBD2
length: 17
V: TRBV5-1
DNA: TGCGCCAGCAGCTTGTACGGCGGGAGGGACTCCTACAATGAGCAGTTCTTC
CDR3: CASSLYGGRDSYNEQFF

J: TRBJ2-7
size: .
D: .
length: 14
V: TRBV4-1
DNA: TGCGCCAGCAGCCAAGATCAGGGATCCTACGAGCAGTACTTC
CDR3: CASSQDQGSYEQYF